Below, 24 T cell receptor beta chains from the same sample are listed, as sequenced in a study of cytomegalovirus exposure and HLA in healthy donors. Primers: 60 Vbeta forward and 13 Jbeta reverse. Data came from immunoSEQ multiplex PCR; TCRdb stores just in-frame clones and leaves some out. The profile shows more than 200,000 clones, almost 80% of them singletons. The sequencing sample was made of PBMCs. All receptors come from a male donor in good health and CMV-seronegative.

The chain employs TRBV5-1 and TRBJ2-1, with TRBD2 identical over 9 bases. CDR1 and CDR2 from the germline V gene are SGHRS and YFSETQ. The CDR3 contains 16 residues. V lost 5 bases, J lost 9 bases, and 15 bases stayed unmatched. The CDR3 nucleotides read TGCGCCAGCAGTTCAGCTAGCGGGAATCGATGGGGTGAGCAGTTCTTC. Translation: CASSSASGNRWGEQFF.

In this sample, this clone turned up once. The same CDR3 is also encoded by other DNA sequences in this sample. The V and J genes are TRBV4-3 and TRBJ1-1; 11 nucleotides align to TRBD1. Germline values: CDR1 LGHNA, CDR2 YSLEER. The CDR3 loop spans 15 amino acids. J lost 5 bases, V lost 0 bases, and 2 bases had no gene match. The CDR3 bases are TGCGCCAGCAGCCAAGATGGGACAGGGGGTACTGAAGCTTTCTTT. Its protein is CASSQDGTGGTEAFF.

The chain links TRBV5-1 to TRBJ1-1; maybe TRBD1 (5 bases). V shed 0 bases and J shed 2 bases, with 8 bases lying between them. This CDR3 is built from 14 residues. The germline CDR1 and CDR2 sequences are SGHRS and YFSETQ. The CDR3 nucleotides are TGCGCCAGCAGCTTGGCAGGGTCCAACACTGAAGCTTTCTTT. Its translation is CASSLAGSNTEAFF. The full variable domain, completed using reference TRBV5-1 and TRBJ1-1, is KAGVTQTPRYLIKTRGQQVTLSCSPISGHRSVSWYQQTPGQGLQFLFEYFSETQRNKGNFPGRFSGRQFSNSRSEMNVSTLELGDSALYLCASSLAGSNTEAFFGQGTRLTVV.

J is TRBJ1-5 and V is TRBV19; D is unresolved. CDR1 and CDR2 from the germline V gene are LNHDA and SQIVND (reference sequence). The CDR3 loop spans 14 amino acids. The V and J ends lost 7 bases and 4 bases respectively, with 14 bases between them. CDR3 region: CASTPGKSNQPQHF. The DNA of the CDR3 is TGTGCCAGTACCCCCGGGAAATCAAATCAGCCCCAGCATTTT.

The chain combines TRBV5-1 with TRBJ1-2; TRBD1 agrees at 11 bases. This CDR3 has 15 residues. Trimming took 6 bases from V and 4 from J; bases not matched to a gene: 8. The germline V gene has CDR1 SGHRS and CDR2 YFSETQ. DNA of the CDR3: TGCGCCAGCATAGGCGGGACAGGGGGGCCCTATGGCTACACCTTC. Translating gives CASIGGTGGPYGYTF.

The rearrangement joins TRBV7-8 to TRBJ1-2, with D tentatively TRBD1 (5 bases). Trimming pared 5 bases from V and 4 bases from J, leaving 14 bases between. CDR1 and CDR2 from the germline V gene are SGHVS and FQNEAQ. CDR3 size: 14 residues. The chain's CDR3 is CASSQGLRGYGYTF. Here the CDR3 DNA reads TGTGCCAGCAGCCAGGGACTCCGGGGCTATGGCTACACCTTC.

The chain is built from TRBV23-1 and TRBJ1-5; 8 bases agree with TRBD1. TRBV23-1 is flagged as an ORF with uncertain function. This CDR3 has 16 amino acids. The J segment lost 6 bases and the V segment lost 4 bases, leaving 11 bases of the junction unmatched. In nucleotides, the CDR3 is TGCGCCAGCAGTCGACCGGTACAGGGGGTCACTCAGCCCCAGCATTTT. As protein: CASSRPVQGVTQPQHF.

This CDR3 reads CASSQDHRGRSYEQYF. In nucleotides, the CDR3 is TGCGCCAGCAGCCAGGATCACAGGGGGCGCTCCTACGAGCAGTACTTC. The chain carries TRBV4-3 and TRBJ2-7; 9 nucleotides agree with TRBD1. The junction had 6 bases not matched to a gene; V was cut back by 3 bases and J by 0 bases. CDR3 length: 16 residues. From germline, CDR1 is LGHNA and CDR2 YSLEER.

The chain couples TRBV28 to TRBJ2-5; TRBD1 aligns across 9 bases. The CDR3 is made up of 13 amino acids. From germline, CDR1 is MDHEN and CDR2 SYDVKM. The trim removed 3 bases at V and 6 bases at J, leaving 2 bases unmatched. This CDR3 reads CASSLTGGKTQYF. The CDR3 DNA reads as TGTGCCAGCAGTTTGACAGGGGGAAAGACCCAGTACTTC. The variable domain in full, completed from reference TRBV28 and TRBJ2-5, reads DVKVTQSSRYLVKRTGEKVFLECVQDMDHENMFWYRQDPGLGLRLIYFSYDVKMKEKGDIPEGYSVSREKKERFSLILESASTNQTSMYLCASSLTGGKTQYFGPGTRLLVL.

V and J are TRBV2 and TRBJ2-7; D is perhaps TRBD1 (6 bases). Trimming left V 6 bases short and J 3 bases short, with 9 bases between. Germline V gene lookup returns CDR1 SNHLY and CDR2 FYNNEI. The length of the CDR3 is 12 residues. For the CDR3, the DNA is TGTGCCAGCAGCTTAGGGGGCTACGAGCAGTACTTC. This encodes CASSLGGYEQYF. Complete variable domain (other parts from reference TRBV2 and TRBJ2-7): EPEVTQTPSHQVTQMGQEVILRCVPISNHLYFYWYRQILGQKVEFLVSFYNNEISEKSEIFDDQFSVERPDGSNFTLKIRSTKLEDSAMYFCASSLGGYEQYFGPGTRLTVT.

CDR3 DNA: TGCGCCAGCAGCCAAACGGGACAGGGGTATGACGAGCAGTACTTC. It yields the protein CASSQTGQGYDEQYF. J is TRBJ2-7 and V is TRBV4-3; 10 positions agree with TRBD1. Germline CDR1 is LGHNA and CDR2 is YSLEER. The CDR3 extends over 15 amino acids. V shed 2 bases and J 5 bases; nucleotides not matched to a gene: 6.

This clone appeared once. The chain combines TRBV19 with TRBJ2-4, with D hard to call. Germline V gene sequence: CDR1 LNHDA, CDR2 SQIVND (reference sequence). V was clipped by 5 bases and J by 0 bases, with 8 bases between them. This CDR3 has 14 amino acids. CDR3 loop: CASSPLLAKNIQYF. CDR3 bases: TGTGCCAGTAGTCCTCTCCTAGCCAAAAACATTCAGTACTTC.

The chain combines TRBV29-1 with TRBJ2-7; TRBD2 might be the D (6 bases). The germline V gene has CDR1 SQVTM and CDR2 ANQGSEA. Trimming removed 6 bases at V and 3 bases at J, with 12 bases between. The CDR3 runs 12 residues. The CDR3 loop reads CSVRLGLYEQYF. CDR3 DNA: TGCAGCGTCAGACTAGGACTCTACGAGCAGTACTTC.

J is TRBJ2-7 and V is TRBV16; 11 positions match TRBD2. CDR3 size: 17 residues. J lost 0 bases, V lost 6 bases, and 10 bases had no gene match. The germline gives CDR1 KGHSY, CDR2 FQNENV. The CDR3 sequence is CASSGLTSGTSSYEQYF. CDR3 DNA: TGTGCCAGCAGTGGATTGACTAGCGGGACGAGCTCCTACGAGCAGTACTTC.

The V call is TRBV28, the J call TRBJ1-1; TRBD1 might be the D (5 bases). This CDR3 comprises 14 residues. Trimming left V 2 bases short and J 6 bases short, with 13 bases between. CDR1 and CDR2 from the germline V gene are MDHEN and SYDVKM. The CDR3 bases are TGTGCCAGCAGTTTACCCCGCAGGGTGTCTGAAGCTTTCTTT. As protein: CASSLPRRVSEAFF. The full variable domain, completed using reference TRBV28 and TRBJ1-1, is DVKVTQSSRYLVKRTGEKVFLECVQDMDHENMFWYRQDPGLGLRLIYFSYDVKMKEKGDIPEGYSVSREKKERFSLILESASTNQTSMYLCASSLPRRVSEAFFGQGTRLTVV.

The CDR3 DNA follows: TGTGCCTTAAACCCCTGGCGGGAGATCGGCGGGGAGCTGTTTTTT. Translation: CALNPWREIGGELFF. The chain employs TRBV30 and TRBJ2-2; TRBD2 matches 7 bases. Germline-derived CDR1 and CDR2 are GTSNPN and SVGIG (reference sequence). With V trimmed by 7 bases and J by 7 bases, 15 bases remained unmatched. The CDR3 covers 15 residues.

This clone was seen a single time. V gene TRBV11-2 combines with J gene TRBJ1-5, with 9 bases lining up with TRBD1. There are 17 residues in the CDR3. CDR1 is SGHAT, CDR2 FQNNGV, per germline. The junction had 9 bases not matched to a gene; V was cut back by 6 bases and J by 0 bases. Written as DNA, the CDR3 is TGTGCCAGCAGGAGGAGGGACAGGGATAATAGCAATCAGCCCCAGCATTTT. Translating it yields CASRRRDRDNSNQPQHF.

This sequence joins TRBV2 and TRBJ1-3; D perhaps matches TRBD1 (5 bases). The CDR3 extends over 12 amino acids. The germline V and J ends were trimmed by 3 bases and 7 bases, with 7 bases remaining between them. The V gene's germline CDR1 is SNHLY and CDR2 FYNNEI. The CDR3 DNA is TGTGCCAGCAGTGACAGGGTGAACACCATATATTTT. This encodes CASSDRVNTIYF.

J is TRBJ2-7 and V is TRBV2, with D possibly being TRBD2 (6 bases). Germline CDR1 SNHLY, CDR2 FYNNEI. Trimming removed 6 bases at V and 6 bases at J, with 18 bases between. There are 14 residues in the CDR3. The DNA for the CDR3 is TGTGCCAGCAGCGCCGTCTCGCGGGAAGGCGAGCAGTACTTC. Translating gives CASSAVSREGEQYF.

The chain has TRBV5-1 and TRBJ1-1, with D tentatively TRBD1 (5 bases). The CDR3 contains 12 residues. Germline CDR1 and CDR2: SGHRS and YFSETQ. The V end lost 4 bases, the J end lost 8 bases, and 12 bases lay between the germline ends. The CDR3 region is CASSTDGHEAFF. Here the CDR3 DNA reads TGCGCCAGCAGCACAGACGGACACGAAGCTTTCTTT.

This clone occurred once. The rearrangement links TRBV7-2 to TRBJ2-3; a possible D gene is TRBD1 (5 bases). With 4 bases removed from V and 2 bases from J, the gap between germline ends came to 13 bases. CDR3 length equals 15 residues. From germline, CDR1 is SGHTA and CDR2 FQGNSA. The CDR3 DNA reads as TGTGCCAGCAGCTCCGCCAGGGCCCCCACAGATACGCAGTATTTT. Its translation is CASSSARAPTDTQYF.

The DNA of the CDR3 is TGTGCCAGCAGCTCCATGACAGGGGGCAACTACAATGAGCAGTTCTTC. Protein sequence: CASSSMTGGNYNEQFF. The chain combines TRBV5-6 with TRBJ2-1, with 10 nucleotides matching TRBD1. After removal of 3 bases from V and 3 bases from J, the junction contained 6 bases not matched to a gene. This CDR3 is 16 amino acids long. Germline loops: CDR1 SGHDT, CDR2 YYEEEE. The whole variable domain, filled in from reference TRBV5-6 and TRBJ2-1, reads DAGVTQSPTHLIKTRGQQVTLRCSPKSGHDTVSWYQQALGQGPQFIFQYYEEEERQRGNFPDRFSGHQFPNYSSELNVNALLLGDSALYLCASSSMTGGNYNEQFFGPGTRLTVL.

V is TRBV6-5 and J is TRBJ2-7, with 11 bases identical to TRBD1. The CDR3 covers 15 residues. V shed 0 bases and J 4 bases; nucleotides not matched to a gene: 2. From germline, CDR1 is MNHEY and CDR2 SVGAGI. CDR3 sequence (DNA): TGTGCCAGCAGTTACTCCGGGACAGGGGGGTACGAGCAGTACTTC. This translates into CASSYSGTGGYEQYF.

This chain uses TRBV10-3 with TRBJ1-2, with D uncertain. In germline, CDR1 is ENHRY, CDR2 SYGVKD. The CDR3 has 16 residues. Trimming shortened V by 3 bases and J by 2 bases, and 16 bases separated the two germline ends. The CDR3 spells CAISDLGIRKNYGYTF. The CDR3 coding sequence is TGTGCCATCAGTGACCTAGGCATTCGAAAGAACTATGGCTACACCTTC.